A selection of T cell receptor beta chains follows, all from one sample in a study of healthy donors' naive CD4 and CD8 T cells. Using its own MiXCR run on the reads, TCRdb lists one record per CDR3 protein. This repertoire shows 150,000 to 200,000 distinct CDR3 sequences, about 76% found once; its top ten account for 2% to 2.5%. Sequencing was carried out using naive CD4+ and CD8+ T cells sorted from blood, pooled from several donors. The source of these receptors is a pool of human donors in good health; the sample pools cells from several healthy donors. Each CDR3 is given with its conserved first and last residue. D genes are given only for firm matches. Some rows mark clone size as missing; the rest say once, few, many or name a class of expanded clone.

TRBV10-3,TRBD1,TRBJ2-7,.,TGTGCCATCAGTGAGCCCGACCAGGGGGCCTACGAGCAGTACTTC,CAISEPDQGAYEQYF
TRBV11-3,.,TRBJ1-1,.,TGTGCCAGCAGCTTAGACAGCAGATCACCCACTGAAGCTTTCTTT,CASSLDSRSPTEAFF
TRBV7-8,.,TRBJ2-2,.,TGTGCCAGCAGCTCTAGGGGTTACACCGGGGAGCTGTTTTTT,CASSSRGYTGELFF
TRBV29-1,.,TRBJ2-7,.,TGCAGCGTTGGAGGCCATGAGACAGGCCTCTACGAGCAGTACTTC,CSVGGHETGLYEQYF
TRBV6-5,.,TRBJ2-7,.,TGTGCCAGCAGTTACTCGAAGGGAGTAGCGGACCCCTACGAGCAGTACTTC,CASSYSKGVADPYEQYF
TRBV6-2/TRBV6-3,TRBD1,TRBJ2-7,.,TGTGCCAGCAGTTACAGAACAGGGGGCAGCGACGAGCAGTACTTC,CASSYRTGGSDEQYF
TRBV29-1,.,TRBJ2-2,once,TGCAGCGTTGGCTATACAGATATCACCGGGGAGCTGTTTTTT,CSVGYTDITGELFF
TRBV20-1,.,TRBJ2-1,.,TGCAGTGCCCTGAGTGGCCAGCGGGCCTACAATGAGCAGTTCTTC,CSALSGQRAYNEQFF
TRBV19,.,TRBJ1-5,few,TGTGCCAGTAGTATAGACTCCGGCCGGGCGAATCAGCCCCAGCATTTT,CASSIDSGRANQPQHF
TRBV20-1,.,TRBJ2-3,.,TGCAGTGCTAGGCCGGGACTTATCACAAGTACGCAGTATTTT,CSARPGLITSTQYF
TRBV6-6,.,TRBJ2-7,.,TGTGCCAGCAGTGGGGGGCAGGCTGCTTACGAGCAGTACTTC,CASSGGQAAYEQYF
TRBV19,.,TRBJ2-5,.,TGTGCCAGTAGCAAGGGGTGGTCCATAAGAGAGACCCAGTACTTC,CASSKGWSIRETQYF
TRBV7-8,TRBD2,TRBJ2-5,.,TGTGCCAGCAGCCCCGAAAGGCCGGGACTAGCGGGACCTGCGGTCGAGACCCAGTACTTC,CASSPERPGLAGPAVETQYF
TRBV20-1,.,TRBJ2-1,once,TGCAGTGCTAGAGATCGGAAAGCGAACAATGAGCAGTTCTTC,CSARDRKANNEQFF
TRBV29-1,.,TRBJ2-5,.,TGCAGCGCGGAATATGGCCAGGGACAGACCCAGTACTTC,CSAEYGQGQTQYF
TRBV19,.,TRBJ2-2,.,TGTGCCAGTAGTATAAGACTGGGGAACACCGGGGAGCTGTTTTTT,CASSIRLGNTGELFF
TRBV27,.,TRBJ2-7,once,TGTGCCAGCAGTTTATCGGAAGGGCTCGAGCAGTACTTC,CASSLSEGLEQYF
TRBV29-1,TRBD1,TRBJ2-7,.,TGCAGCGTTCGGGGACAGGGGGCTTACGAGCAGTACTTC,CSVRGQGAYEQYF
TRBV29-1,.,TRBJ2-4,.,TGCAGCGTTGGTGGAACCCTAGCCAAAAACATTCAGTACTTC,CSVGGTLAKNIQYF
TRBV5-4,TRBD2,TRBJ2-3,.,TGTGCCAGCAGCTTTCTAGCGGGACTCACAGATACGCAGTATTTT,CASSFLAGLTDTQYF
TRBV19,TRBD2,TRBJ2-2,.,TGTGCCAGTAGTAACTGGGGACTAGGGACGTCCGGGGAGCTGTTTTTT,CASSNWGLGTSGELFF
TRBV6-5,.,TRBJ2-7,.,TGTGCCAGCAGATCTCCCGGTGAGGGAACCTACGAGCAGTACTTC,CASRSPGEGTYEQYF
TRBV19,.,TRBJ1-1,.,TGTGCCAGTAGTCCACCCTTCAGGGGGAACACTGAAGCTTTCTTT,CASSPPFRGNTEAFF
TRBV6-2/TRBV6-3,.,TRBJ2-1,.,TGTGCCAGCGGACTCCCTATCTCCTACAATGAGCAGTTCTTC,CASGLPISYNEQFF
TRBV6-2/TRBV6-3,.,TRBJ2-7,.,TGTGCCAGCAGTTCGAGGCACAGGGCCTACGAGCAGTACTTC,CASSSRHRAYEQYF
TRBV12-3/TRBV12-4,.,TRBJ2-7,.,TGTGCCAGCAGTTACCACGGTCCTTCATACGAGCAGTACTTC,CASSYHGPSYEQYF
TRBV5-1,.,TRBJ1-1,.,TGCGCCAGCAGCTTATTCAGTATGAACACTGAAGCTTTCTTT,CASSLFSMNTEAFF
TRBV29-1,.,TRBJ2-6,.,TGCAGCGTTGTCTCGGGATCTGGGGCCAACGTCCTGACTTTC,CSVVSGSGANVLTF
TRBV27,TRBD2,TRBJ2-5,few,TGTGCCAGCAGCTTAATCCAGGCGGGAGGAGGAGAGACCCAGTACTTC,CASSLIQAGGGETQYF
TRBV29-1,.,TRBJ2-5,.,TGCAGCGTTGTACGGCAGCAAGAGACCCAGTACTTC,CSVVRQQETQYF
TRBV12-3/TRBV12-4,TRBD1,TRBJ2-7,.,TGTGCCAGCAGTGCCCTAGGACAGGGTAAGCGCGAGCAGTACTTC,CASSALGQGKREQYF
TRBV7-8,.,TRBJ2-1,once,TGTGCCAGCAGCGTCCGGGACTCTGGGTACAATGAGCAGTTCTTC,CASSVRDSGYNEQFF
TRBV20-1,.,TRBJ1-5,few,TGCAGTGCTACCAGGGGTGGTAGCAATCAGCCCCAGCATTTT,CSATRGGSNQPQHF
TRBV5-1,.,TRBJ2-5,.,TGCGCCAGCAGCTTAGCGTGGAATCAAGAGACCCAGTACTTC,CASSLAWNQETQYF
TRBV29-1,TRBD1,TRBJ2-7,.,TGCAGCGTTCAGACAGGGTTTGGTTCCTACGAGCAGTACTTC,CSVQTGFGSYEQYF
TRBV15,.,TRBJ2-7,.,TGTGCCACCAGCAGAAAAGGGGGCTACGAGCAGTACTTC,CATSRKGGYEQYF
TRBV19,.,TRBJ2-7,.,TGTGCCAGTAGTGGCCAGGACTCCTACGAGCAGTACTTC,CASSGQDSYEQYF
TRBV13,.,TRBJ2-6,.,TGTGCCAGCAGCCCACGAGGGGACCTCTCTGGGGCCAACGTCCTGACTTTC,CASSPRGDLSGANVLTF
TRBV19,TRBD2,TRBJ2-7,once,TGTGCCAGTAGTGGGGGCACTAGCGGAACGAGGGAGCAGTACTTC,CASSGGTSGTREQYF
TRBV19,TRBD1,TRBJ2-1,.,TGTGCCAGTAGTAGGGACAGGGAAGGGAGCAACAATGAGCAGTTCTTC,CASSRDREGSNNEQFF
TRBV29-1,.,TRBJ2-7,.,TGCAGCGTCGTGTACGAGGAGCAGTACTTC,CSVVYEEQYF
TRBV29-1,TRBD1,TRBJ1-2,.,TGCAGCGTTAAGGACAGGTACGAAGGGAACTATGGCTACACCTTC,CSVKDRYEGNYGYTF
TRBV7-8,.,TRBJ2-5,.,TGTGCCAGCAGTTACAGGTTAGGGACCCAGTACTTC,CASSYRLGTQYF
TRBV5-5,.,TRBJ1-1,.,TGTGCCAGCAGCTTGGAGGCGGGGGCCTCATCGCCGGGGGCTTTCTTT,CASSLEAGASSPGAFF
TRBV2,.,TRBJ1-1,once,TGTGCCAGCACCACCCGACAGAACACTGAAGCTTTCTTT,CASTTRQNTEAFF